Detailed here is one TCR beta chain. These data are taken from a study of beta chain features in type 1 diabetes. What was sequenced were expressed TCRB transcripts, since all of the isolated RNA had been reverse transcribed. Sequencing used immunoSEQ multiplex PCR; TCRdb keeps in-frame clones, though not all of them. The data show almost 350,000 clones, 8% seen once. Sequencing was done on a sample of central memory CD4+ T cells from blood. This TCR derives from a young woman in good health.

The CDR3 spells CASSSLNTGELFF. The CDR3 DNA reads TGTGCCAGCAGCTCTTTAAACACCGGGGAGCTGTTTTTT. This rearrangement joins TRBV9 to TRBJ2-2; D gene uncertain. The CDR3 contains 13 residues. CDR1 SGDLS and CDR2 YYNGEE come from the germline V gene. Trimming pared 4 bases from V and 2 bases from J, leaving 6 bases between.